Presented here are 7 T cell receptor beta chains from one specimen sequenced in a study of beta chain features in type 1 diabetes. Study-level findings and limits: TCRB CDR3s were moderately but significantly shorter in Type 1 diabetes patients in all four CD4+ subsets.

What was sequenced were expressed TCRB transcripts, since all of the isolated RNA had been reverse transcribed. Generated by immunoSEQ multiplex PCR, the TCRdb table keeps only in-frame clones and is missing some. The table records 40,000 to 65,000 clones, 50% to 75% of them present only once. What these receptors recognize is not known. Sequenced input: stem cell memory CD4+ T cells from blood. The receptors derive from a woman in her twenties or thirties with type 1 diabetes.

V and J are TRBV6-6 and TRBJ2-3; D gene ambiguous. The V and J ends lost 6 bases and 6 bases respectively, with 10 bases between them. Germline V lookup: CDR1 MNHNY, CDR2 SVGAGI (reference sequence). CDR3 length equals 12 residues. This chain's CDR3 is CASSPSSDTQYF. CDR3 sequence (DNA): TGTGCCAGCAGCCCGTCTTCCGATACGCAGTATTTT.

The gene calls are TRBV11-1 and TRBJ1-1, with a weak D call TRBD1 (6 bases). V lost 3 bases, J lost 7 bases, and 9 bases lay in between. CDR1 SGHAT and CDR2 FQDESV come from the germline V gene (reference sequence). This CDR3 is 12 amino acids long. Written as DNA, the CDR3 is TGTGCCAGCAGCTTCGACAGGTATGAAGCTTTCTTT. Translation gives CASSFDRYEAFF.

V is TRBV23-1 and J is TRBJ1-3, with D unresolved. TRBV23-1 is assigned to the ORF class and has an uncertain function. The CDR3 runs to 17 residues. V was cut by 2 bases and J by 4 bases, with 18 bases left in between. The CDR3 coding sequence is TGCGCCAGCAGTCAACGATCGACATATGGTACAGGAAACACCATATATTTT. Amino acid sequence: CASSQRSTYGTGNTIYF.

CDR3 coding DNA: TGCGCCAGCAGTGAGCGTAGGACAGCCAGTGAAGCTTTCTTT. It yields the protein CASSERRTASEAFF. The J gene is TRBJ1-1, the V gene TRBV10-2, with TRBD1 as a possible D gene (6 bases). The CDR3 consists of 14 residues. Per the germline V gene, CDR1 is WSHSY and CDR2 is SAAADI. The germline V and J ends were trimmed by 2 bases and 7 bases, with 14 bases remaining between them.

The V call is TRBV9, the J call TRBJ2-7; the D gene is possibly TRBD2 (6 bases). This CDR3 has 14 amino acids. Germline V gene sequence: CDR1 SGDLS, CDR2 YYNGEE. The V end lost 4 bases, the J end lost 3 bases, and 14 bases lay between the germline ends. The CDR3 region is CASSPVGLSYEQYF. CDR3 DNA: TGTGCCAGCAGCCCAGTAGGACTAAGCTACGAGCAGTACTTC.

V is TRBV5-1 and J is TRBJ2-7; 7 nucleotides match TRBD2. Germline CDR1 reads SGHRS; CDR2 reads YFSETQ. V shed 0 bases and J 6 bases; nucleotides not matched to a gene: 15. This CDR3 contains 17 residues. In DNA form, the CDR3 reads TGCGCCAGCAGCTTGGGCGGGACTACTAATCAGTGGCTCGAGCAGTACTTC. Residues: CASSLGGTTNQWLEQYF.

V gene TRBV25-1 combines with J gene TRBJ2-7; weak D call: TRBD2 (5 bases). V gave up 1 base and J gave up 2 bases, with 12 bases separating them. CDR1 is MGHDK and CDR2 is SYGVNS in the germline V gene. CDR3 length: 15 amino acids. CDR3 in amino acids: CASSEWGSGTYEQYF. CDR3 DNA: TGTGCCAGCAGTGAATGGGGTTCGGGGACCTACGAGCAGTACTTC.